The 26 T cell receptor beta chains below come from one sample, sequenced in a study of Ad26.COV2.S vaccination and SARS-CoV-2 variants. Data came from immunoSEQ multiplex PCR; TCRdb stores just in-frame clones and leaves some out. The sample holds some 350,000 clones; about 88% are singletons and the top ten take 2.5% to 3.5%. Regarding treatment: around 19 received Ad26.COV2.S at low or high dose, single or two shots; roughly five received placebo; per-sample allocation not given. Sampling was performed 63 days after the first vaccine or placebo injection. Sequenced material: peripheral blood, taken in a trial of Ad26.COV2.S vaccine versus placebo. The receptors were sampled from a person aged 18-60 years who received the Ad26.COV2.S COVID-19 vaccine or a placebo.

V gene TRBV2 combines with J gene TRBJ1-5; D unresolved. CDR1 SNHLY and CDR2 FYNNEI come from the germline V gene. The CDR3 is 13 residues long. With 3 bases removed from V and 4 bases from J, the gap between germline ends came to 7 bases. Written as DNA, the CDR3 is TGTGCCAGCAGTGATCAGCCGAATCAGCCCCAGCATTTT. This sequence encodes CASSDQPNQPQHF. Supplemented by reference TRBV2 and TRBJ1-5, the full variable domain reads EPEVTQTPSHQVTQMGQEVILRCVPISNHLYFYWYRQILGQKVEFLVSFYNNEISEKSEIFDDQFSVERPDGSNFTLKIRSTKLEDSAMYFCASSDQPNQPQHFGDGTRLSIL.

This clone appeared a few times. V and J are TRBV15 and TRBJ1-1, with D tentatively TRBD1 (5 bases). This CDR3 is 13 amino acids long. CDR1 is LNHNV, CDR2 YYDKDF, per germline (reference sequence). With 0 bases removed from V and 6 bases from J, the gap between germline ends came to 8 bases. CDR3 residues: CATSRDGHSEAFF. CDR3 nucleotide sequence: TGTGCCACCAGCAGAGACGGACACTCTGAAGCTTTCTTT.

The chain combines TRBV5-1 with TRBJ1-2; TRBD1 agrees at 8 bases. This CDR3 is built from 13 residues. Germline V gene lookup returns CDR1 SGHRS and CDR2 YFSETQ. Trimming cost V 6 bases and J 8 bases; bases outside gene matches: 9. The CDR3 region has the DNA TGCGCCAGCACCCGACAGGGGCCACCGGGCTACACCTTC. This encodes CASTRQGPPGYTF.

This clone appeared once. In DNA form, the CDR3 reads TGTGCCAGCAGCTCAACCGGGACAGGGAGCGAGCAGTACTTC. It specifies CASSSTGTGSEQYF. The genes are TRBV7-9 and TRBJ2-7, with 9 bases that match TRBD1. J lost 6 bases, V lost 4 bases, and 7 bases had no gene match. CDR1 is SEHNR, CDR2 FQNEAQ, per germline (reference sequence). The CDR3 loop spans 14 amino acids.

V and J are TRBV5-5 and TRBJ2-4, with D uncertain. The V end lost 0 bases, the J end lost 9 bases, and 10 bases lay between the germline ends. The CDR3 contains 13 residues. The V gene's germline CDR1 is SGHKS and CDR2 YYEKEE (reference sequence). CDR3 sequence (DNA): TGTGCCAGCAGCTTGGAAAGGGTACTCATTCAGTACTTC. Residues: CASSLERVLIQYF.

The chain links TRBV7-2 to TRBJ1-2; D not resolved. Trimming shortened V by 0 bases and J by 3 bases, and 11 bases separated the two germline ends. CDR3 length: 15 amino acids. Germline assignment: CDR1 SGHTA and CDR2 FQGNSA. Written as DNA, the CDR3 is TGTGCCAGCAGCTTAGCGGAGAACGGTTACTATGGCTACACCTTC. Translation: CASSLAENGYYGYTF.

The J gene is TRBJ2-3, the V gene TRBV6-5; D uncertain. Trimming pared 6 bases from V and 6 bases from J, leaving 7 bases between. Looked up from germline, CDR1 is MNHEY and CDR2 is SVGAGI. The CDR3 is 11 residues long. The CDR3 coding sequence is TGTGCCAGCAGCCAATCGGATACGCAGTATTTT. This encodes CASSQSDTQYF.

This chain connects TRBV9 to TRBJ2-3, with D perhaps being TRBD1 or TRBD2 (7 bases each). Germline-derived CDR1 and CDR2 are SGDLS and YYNGEE. The CDR3 loop spans 16 amino acids. V was trimmed by 3 bases and J by 2 bases, leaving 16 bases between them. The CDR3 is CASSARAGQFTDTQYF. CDR3 DNA: TGTGCCAGCAGCGCCAGAGCGGGACAGTTCACAGATACGCAGTATTTT. The complete variable domain, with remaining parts taken from reference TRBV9 and TRBJ2-3, reads DSGVTQTPKHLITATGQRVTLRCSPRSGDLSVYWYQQSLDQGLQFLIQYYNGEERAKGNILERFSAQQFPDLHSELNLSSLELGDSALYFCASSARAGQFTDTQYFGPGTRLTVL.

The gene calls are TRBV6-5 and TRBJ2-7; 12 positions agree with TRBD2. The V segment lost 5 bases and the J segment 4 bases; nucleotides outside the gene matches: 3. The CDR3 loop spans 14 amino acids. The V gene's germline CDR1 is MNHEY and CDR2 SVGAGI. The CDR3, as DNA: TGTGCCAGCAGTCAGACTAGCGGGAGTTACGAGCAGTACTTC. It codes for CASSQTSGSYEQYF.

V usage is TRBV5-8 and J usage is TRBJ1-6, with D maybe TRBD1 (6 bases). Trimming removed 1 base at V and 14 bases at J, with 19 bases between. CDR1 is SGHTS, CDR2 YDEGEE, per germline. CDR3 length: 15 amino acids. CDR3 bases: TGTGCCAGCAGCTTGTTCAGGGGCCAAGTATCGGCCCTCCACTTT. As protein: CASSLFRGQVSALHF.

The rearrangement links TRBV29-1 to TRBJ1-2; 12 nucleotides align to TRBD1. V lost 6 bases to trimming and J lost 2 bases; unmatched junction nucleotides: 13. CDR1 and CDR2 from the germline V gene are SQVTM and ANQGSEA. The CDR3 has 17 residues. CDR3 nucleotides: TGCAGCGTCCAAGGGTCCGGGACAGGGGGCTTCAACTATGGCTACACCTTC. Protein: CSVQGSGTGGFNYGYTF.

The rearrangement uses TRBV5-4 and TRBJ2-7; no firm D call. The CDR3 runs 15 residues. Germline V gives CDR1 SGHNT, CDR2 YYREEE (reference sequence). The V gene lost 3 bases and the J gene lost 0 bases, with 13 bases spanning the gap. CDR3 amino acids: CASSSLSDGSYEQYF. CDR3 nucleotide sequence: TGTGCCAGCAGCTCGTTATCGGACGGCTCCTACGAGCAGTACTTC.

The rearrangement joins TRBV30 to TRBJ2-5; D unclear. The CDR3 has 14 residues. CDR1 GTSNPN and CDR2 SVGIG come from the germline V gene (reference sequence). The germline V and J ends were trimmed by 2 bases and 5 bases, with 15 bases remaining between them. The CDR3 nucleotides read TGTGCCTGGAGTTCGCGGACCCAGCTGGAGACCCAGTACTTC. Translated, it gives CAWSSRTQLETQYF.

This clone was observed once. The chain carries TRBV28 and TRBJ2-1, with 9 bases identical to TRBD2. The CDR3 contains 16 residues. Germline CDR1 MDHEN, CDR2 SYDVKM. V trimming: 4 bases; J trimming: 3 bases; junction bases outside the gene matches: 7. In DNA, the CDR3 is TGTGCCAGCAGTTCCGACCGACTAGCGGACTACAATGAGCAGTTCTTC. This translates into CASSSDRLADYNEQFF.

The rearrangement uses TRBV11-2 and TRBJ2-4; D gene ambiguous. This CDR3 comprises 14 residues. Germline CDR1 reads SGHAT; CDR2 reads FQNNGV. Trimming cost V 0 bases and J 4 bases, with 7 bases left between them. DNA of the CDR3: TGTGCCAGCAGCTTAGAACCGGGTAAAAACATTCAGTACTTC. Amino acid sequence: CASSLEPGKNIQYF.

This clone was seen once. J is TRBJ2-2 and V is TRBV5-1, with 9 bases that match TRBD1. The CDR3 sequence is 17 residues long. V lost 4 bases to trimming and J lost 5 bases; unmatched junction nucleotides: 12. Germline CDR1 SGHRS, CDR2 YFSETQ. The CDR3 DNA reads TGCGCCAGCAGCCACCAATCCGGACAGGGGAGGACCGGGGAGCTGTTTTTT. The encoded protein is CASSHQSGQGRTGELFF.

The rearrangement joins TRBV6-5 to TRBJ1-1; TRBD1 matches 9 bases. V was clipped by 2 bases and J by 4 bases; unmatched bases: 5. Per germline, CDR1 MNHEY and CDR2 SVGAGI. The CDR3 loop spans 15 amino acids. CDR3 residues: CASSYTGTGSTEAFF. The DNA of the CDR3 is TGTGCCAGCAGTTACACCGGGACAGGGAGCACTGAAGCTTTCTTT.

This clone was picked up one time. The rearrangement joins TRBV2 to TRBJ1-5; D ambiguous. The germline V and J ends were trimmed by 1 base and 6 bases, with 13 bases remaining between them. The CDR3 runs 15 residues. CDR1 is SNHLY, CDR2 FYNNEI, per germline. The CDR3 region is CASSEERSDGQPQHF. In DNA, the CDR3 is TGTGCCAGCAGTGAAGAGAGGAGTGACGGTCAGCCCCAGCATTTT.

The chain combines TRBV24-1 with TRBJ2-1; 12 bases are shared with TRBD2. The V segment lost 2 bases and the J segment 6 bases; nucleotides outside the gene matches: 7. Germline V lookup: CDR1 KGHDR, CDR2 SFDVKD. This CDR3 region has 17 residues. The CDR3 region has the DNA TGTGCCACCAGTGATTCGGCTAGCGGGAGGGCCATCAATGAGCAGTTCTTC. This codes for CATSDSASGRAINEQFF.

The table lists this clone with a few counts. The CDR3 protein is CASSLIRADTEAFF. Written as DNA, the CDR3 is TGTGCCAGCAGCCTTATAAGGGCGGACACTGAAGCTTTCTTT. The rearrangement joins TRBV7-2 to TRBJ1-1, with D unclear. The germline V gene has CDR1 SGHTA and CDR2 FQGNSA. V was trimmed by 5 bases and J by 3 bases, leaving 13 bases between them. This CDR3 has 14 amino acids.

The genes are TRBV11-2 and TRBJ2-1, with 9 bases aligning to TRBD2. The V segment lost 0 bases and the J segment 0 bases; nucleotides outside the gene matches: 6. CDR1 SGHAT and CDR2 FQNNGV come from the germline V gene. There are 18 residues in the CDR3. The CDR3 sequence is CASSLDPALAGSYNEQFF. CDR3 in DNA: TGTGCCAGCAGCTTAGATCCGGCACTAGCGGGCTCCTACAATGAGCAGTTCTTC.

The rearrangement joins TRBV25-1 to TRBJ1-2; tentative D call: TRBD1 (6 bases). Germline V gene sequence: CDR1 MGHDK, CDR2 SYGVNS. The CDR3 runs 13 residues. The ends were cut back, 8 bases at V and 2 bases at J, with 12 bases in the middle. Here the CDR3 DNA reads TGTGCCAGCGGCGGGGACAACAACTATGGCTACACCTTC. As protein: CASGGDNNYGYTF.

Written as DNA, the CDR3 is TGTGCCAGCAGCCCAGAAGCGGGAGGGCCAAATGAGCAGTTCTTC. This codes for CASSPEAGGPNEQFF. The chain carries TRBV5-6 and TRBJ2-1, with 10 bases fitting TRBD2. Trimming at V came to 4 bases and at J to 7 bases, leaving 8 bases not matched to a gene. Germline CDR1 SGHDT, CDR2 YYEEEE. The CDR3 loop spans 15 amino acids.

This clone was seen a few times. V usage is TRBV29-1 and J usage is TRBJ2-1, with 12 bases fitting TRBD2. V gave up 6 bases and J gave up 5 bases; unmatched junction bases: 5. The CDR3 is made up of 14 amino acids. The germline gives CDR1 SQVTM, CDR2 ANQGSEA. CDR3: CSVVGLAGHNEQFF. CDR3 DNA: TGCAGCGTGGTGGGACTAGCGGGTCACAATGAGCAGTTCTTC.

The gene calls are TRBV5-1 and TRBJ2-1; the match to TRBD1 covers 7 bases. CDR1 is SGHRS, CDR2 YFSETQ, per germline. Losses at the gene ends were 4 bases for V and 3 bases for J; bases not matched to a gene: 4. The CDR3 contains 14 residues. The CDR3 is CASSLTGRYNEQFF. CDR3 nucleotides: TGCGCCAGCAGCCTGACAGGGCGCTACAATGAGCAGTTCTTC.

Note on this clone: One junction end disagrees with the germline gene, perhaps due to a read error. CDR3 nucleotide sequence: TGTGCCAGCAGTGAACGAGGGGGGACCCATTTT. Translated: CASSERGGTHF. The J gene is TRBJ2-3, the V gene TRBV6-1, with D perhaps assigned TRBD1 or TRBD2 (6 bases each). The CDR3 runs to 11 residues. The V gene's germline CDR1 is MNHNS and CDR2 SASEGT.